One T cell receptor (beta chain) is described in this entry. Its antigen remains unknown. The donors were members of the roughly 130-subject validation cohort (separate from the roughly 680-subject first cohort). These data originate in a study of cytomegalovirus exposure and HLA in healthy donors. Findings of the study overall: There were 150 to 200 TCR beta chains listed as cytomegalovirus-associated. Most TCR sequences were uncommon, yet certain public TCRs appeared in many donors.

Generated by immunoSEQ multiplex PCR, the TCRdb table keeps only in-frame clones and is missing some. The table shows a few hundred thousand clones, with about 90% occurring only once. CDR3 length equals 12 residues. CDR1 and CDR2 (germline): GTSNPN, SVGIG (reference sequence). J was trimmed by 8 bases and V by 2 bases; bases with no gene match: 5. The chain employs TRBV30 and TRBJ1-1; 7 bases are a match to TRBD1. This receptor was identified in a woman under 30 in good health and CMV-seronegative. The sample taken for sequencing was PBMCs. CDR3 in DNA: TGTGCCTGGAGTCGGGTGGACAGGGAAGCTTTCTTT. Residues: CAWSRVDREAFF.